This note documents a single T cell receptor beta chain sequence. It lacks a known antigen. It has no much larger one-base neighbor in the sample; base qualities were not kept. Spanning cysteine to phenylalanine, the CDR3 consists of 15 amino acids. CDR3 DNA only is kept here, 45 bases in frame from base 1. As encoded in the germline V gene, CDR1 is SGHRS while CDR2 is YFSETQ. V is shortened by 3 bases, J by 3 bases, and the region joining them spans 12 bases. This sample was taken from a study of Graves' ophthalmopathy and Graves' hyperthyroidism (dated by TCRdb to 2017 to 2018). About the investigation overall: Stable hyperthyroidism was defined as no progression to ophthalmopathy within 18 months of follow-up. TCR beta repertoire signatures were used to distinguish Graves' ophthalmopathy from Graves' hyperthyroidism and to predict progression to ophthalmopathy. In total, 135 blood samples were TCR-sequenced: approximately 40 ophthalmopathy, under 80 hyperthyroidism and roughly 17 hyperthyroidism-to-ophthalmopathy patients. To explore V-J signatures that distinguish ophthalmopathy from hyperthyroidism, a discovery set of more than 90 patients was enrolled, made up of around 44 with ophthalmopathy and 57 with stable hyperthyroidism. The independent validation cohort included approximately 19 hyperthyroidism patients plus 17 patients who later progressed from hyperthyroidism to ophthalmopathy. In five to seven hyperthyroidism patients, T-cell repertoires of thyroid tissue and blood were compared. Following sampling, methimazole starting at 30 mg daily was administered to hyperthyroidism patients, and high-dose intravenous methylprednisolone was administered to ophthalmopathy patients. General conclusions and limits of the study: Among expanded thyroid clonotypes with frequency above 0.001, most also showed up in blood, which suggests that blood repertoires may reflect the thyroid immune response. In validation, the model predicted ophthalmopathy progression with about 71% sensitivity and roughly 78% specificity; eleven to twelve predicted patients were CT-confirmed with GO in a median of 6.5 months. Sample size was not statistically predetermined, and group allocation was not concealed from the investigators. In cross-validation, the 13-signature model distinguished ophthalmopathy from stable hyperthyroidism with almost 90% sensitivity and around 81% specificity, and in the test set the corresponding values were around 78% and 73%.

The hyperthyroidism patients were 18 to 65 years old and newly diagnosed, with a disease duration of less than 2 months. Anyone with other autoimmune diseases, uncontrolled infections, pregnancy or lactation was excluded from the study. Diagnosis was based on clinical symptoms, serum thyroxine, TRAb, thyroid ultrasound and orbital computed tomography. Total RNA was extracted with Trizol reagent and quality-checked on an Agilent 2100 Bioanalyzer. TCR beta CDR3 regions were amplified from RNA transcripts for repertoire sequencing. The first round was an RT-PCR using HTBI primers with the Qiagen OneStep RT-PCR kit, and this first round was followed by a second-round multiplex PCR, then size selection and purification. Libraries were sequenced paired-end with 100 bp reads on an Illumina HiSeq2000. Turning to the authors' computational methods: SOAPnuke was used to process the reads, throwing out any read that had adapters, had uncalled bases, had a mean Phred below 15, or lacked an exact constant-primer or identifier match. COPE v1.2.5 was used to merge the high-quality paired reads. Clonotypes were defined as unique nucleotide sequences and were aligned to IMGT TRB V, D and J references using MiTCR v1.1. The analysis was limited to V-J combinations with a frequency above 0.0001, which together covered around 99% of the repertoires. For each V-J combination, a TCR clonal expansion and chaos score was defined as the ratio of F50 clonal expansion to chaos observed in the TCRdist matrix. Welch's t-statistics and random forest were used to narrow the features down to roughly twelve V-J combinations, which were then fed into a naive Bayes classifier. Thyroid-blood repertoire similarity was quantified with the Morisita-Horn index. TCRdb handled the public reads itself, with Q25 trimming in fastp and clone calling in MiXCR, and kept productive beta chains. Rows with one shared CDR3 protein collapse into an entry with the most common genes and DNA. TCRdb's processing, not the authors' own work, is the source of the V and J calls. Within this sample are over a million distinct CDR3 sequences, with less than 45% of them counted one time only. The ten largest clones take up around 10% of the sample.

The sequence came from an adult man with Graves' hyperthyroidism. Sequenced input: peripheral blood or thyroid tissue (not recorded which). The receptor chain draws on TRBV5-1 and TRBJ2-2, with no confident D gene call. The DNA sequence is given as TGCGCCAGCAGCTATTTGTATGGCGACACCGGGGAGCTGTTTTTT. This translates into CASSYLYGDTGELFF.